A single sample gave rise to the 26 T cell receptor beta chains below, sequenced in a study of T-cell memory formation after mild COVID-19 (dated by TCRdb to the early 2020s). Library prep was done by 5' RACE. Sequencing was performed on an Illumina NovaSeq 6000. The raw public data were reprocessed by TCRdb itself: fastp quality trimming at Q25, MiXCR clonotype calling, in-frame beta chains only. Rows are combined by CDR3 protein, so each entry shows the most common genes and DNA. The sample yields about 350,000 distinct CDR3 sequences; roughly an eighth were counted once. Clones ranked in the top ten supply 22% of the sample. Sequencing was carried out using PBMCs or a T cell subset sorted from them (not recorded which). Receptors originate from a young man who had mild COVID-19 (a few samples of this study predate the infection). The sample titles of this study are shuffled in the database, so cell type and time point are left out; the donor was told from shared clones.

There are a few counts of this clonotype. The chain carries TRBV6-2 or TRBV6-3 and TRBJ2-2, with D possibly TRBD2 on 6 matching bases. This CDR3 has 14 residues. Germline V gene data show CDR1 as MNHEY and CDR2 as SVGEGT. Between the trimmed V and J ends, which lost 2 bases and 5 bases, there was a span of 9 bases. CDR3 residues: CASSYGRGTGELFF. The CDR3 DNA sequence: TGTGCCAGCAGTTACGGGCGGGGAACCGGGGAGCTGTTTTTT.

This clonotype has ten or more counts. The gene calls are TRBV19 and TRBJ1-6; unclear D gene. The V end was cut by 9 bases, the J end by 8 bases, with 11 bases between. The CDR3 contains 12 residues. Germline lookup yields CDR1 LNHDA and CDR2 SQIVND (reference sequence). CDR3 protein: CASSPTDSPLHF. In DNA, the CDR3 is TGTGCCAGCTCCCCCACCGATTCACCCCTCCACTTT.

This clonotype was seen more than once but under ten times. This chain uses TRBV5-6 with TRBJ1-5; the match to TRBD1 covers 11 bases. V shed 2 bases and J 5 bases; nucleotides not matched to a gene: 3. Germline V gene lookup returns CDR1 SGHDT and CDR2 YYEEEE. The CDR3 is 15 residues long. The CDR3 here is CASSFRDRGDQPQHF. The CDR3 DNA follows: TGTGCCAGCAGCTTCCGGGACAGGGGGGATCAGCCCCAGCATTTT. Looking up the rest from reference TRBV5-6 and TRBJ1-5 gives the full variable domain: DAGVTQSPTHLIKTRGQQVTLRCSPKSGHDTVSWYQQALGQGPQFIFQYYEEEERQRGNFPDRFSGHQFPNYSSELNVNALLLGDSALYLCASSFRDRGDQPQHFGDGTRLSIL.

This clonotype has just one count. The rearrangement uses TRBV10-3 and TRBJ2-1; maybe TRBD1 (6 bases). The V and J ends lost 2 bases and 4 bases respectively, with 12 bases between them. This CDR3 contains 15 residues. Germline CDR1 and CDR2: ENHRY and SYGVKD. This CDR3 reads CAISEIQGTYNEQFF. CDR3 sequence (DNA): TGTGCCATCAGTGAGATCCAGGGGACATACAATGAGCAGTTCTTC.

The rearrangement uses TRBV7-2 and TRBJ2-1; 11 bases agree with TRBD2. Germline CDR1 is SGHTA and CDR2 is FQGNSA. The ends lost 5 bases at V and 8 bases at J; junction bases unmatched: 8. This CDR3 is 15 amino acids long. The CDR3 DNA follows: TGTGCCAGCAGCCTGACTAGCGGGGCGGTGGATGAGCAGTTCTTC. It yields the protein CASSLTSGAVDEQFF.

The rearrangement links TRBV12-3 or TRBV12-4 to TRBJ2-2; D may be TRBD2 (5 bases). The CDR3 is 13 residues long. The V end was cut by 6 bases, the J end by 6 bases, with 11 bases between. As DNA, the CDR3 is TGTGCCAGCAGGGCCGAGGGCCCCGGGGAGCTGTTTTTT. It encodes CASRAEGPGELFF.

This clonotype has just a few counts. V and J are TRBV6-2 or TRBV6-3 and TRBJ1-5, with D possibly matching TRBD1 (5 bases). CDR3 length: 14 residues. Trimming left V 5 bases short and J 0 bases short, with 8 bases between. Germline loops: CDR1 MNHEY, CDR2 SVGEGT. CDR3 sequence: CASSVGHSNQPQHF. The CDR3 coding sequence is TGTGCCAGCAGTGTGGGGCATAGCAATCAGCCCCAGCATTTT.

The chain links TRBV7-2 to TRBJ2-1; perhaps TRBD2 as D (5 bases). The CDR3 runs to 14 residues. Trimming shortened V by 7 bases and J by 6 bases, and 16 bases separated the two germline ends. The germline V gene has CDR1 SGHTA and CDR2 FQGNSA. The CDR3 coding sequence is TGTGCCAGCACCCTAGGGTCGGGGATCAATGAGCAGTTCTTC. Its translation is CASTLGSGINEQFF.

This chain uses TRBV28 with TRBJ1-5; 12 bases align to TRBD1. Germline V gives CDR1 MDHEN, CDR2 SYDVKM. The CDR3 runs 14 residues. With V trimmed by 4 bases and J by 6 bases, 1 base remained unmatched. The CDR3 is CASSSGQGAQPQHF. CDR3 coding DNA: TGTGCCAGCAGTTCGGGACAGGGGGCTCAGCCCCAGCATTTT. Complete variable domain (other parts from reference TRBV28 and TRBJ1-5): DVKVTQSSRYLVKRTGEKVFLECVQDMDHENMFWYRQDPGLGLRLIYFSYDVKMKEKGDIPEGYSVSREKKERFSLILESASTNQTSMYLCASSSGQGAQPQHFGDGTRLSIL.

This clonotype occurred a few times. The V gene is TRBV9, the J gene TRBJ2-1, with unresolved D. Trimming removed 0 bases at V and 7 bases at J, with 11 bases between. Germline lookup yields CDR1 SGDLS and CDR2 YYNGEE. This CDR3 has 14 amino acids. Here the CDR3 reads CASSVDLPGNEQFF. The CDR3 nucleotides are TGTGCCAGCAGCGTAGACCTCCCAGGTAATGAGCAGTTCTTC. The complete variable domain, with remaining parts taken from reference TRBV9 and TRBJ2-1, reads DSGVTQTPKHLITATGQRVTLRCSPRSGDLSVYWYQQSLDQGLQFLIQYYNGEERAKGNILERFSAQQFPDLHSELNLSSLELGDSALYFCASSVDLPGNEQFFGPGTRLTVL.

This clonotype was counted between two and nine times. As DNA, the CDR3 is TGTGCCAGCGGGAACAGGGATGTCGGTCAGCCCCAGCATTTT. Translating gives CASGNRDVGQPQHF. The chain has TRBV6-2 or TRBV6-3 and TRBJ1-5; the D gene is possibly TRBD1 (6 bases). V shed 8 bases and J shed 6 bases, with 17 bases lying between them. This CDR3 is 14 amino acids long. In germline, CDR1 is MNHEY, CDR2 SVGEGT.

In nucleotides, the CDR3 is TGCAGCGTCTCACAGGGGGCTCAAGAGACCCAGTACTTC. Translation gives CSVSQGAQETQYF. The rearrangement uses TRBV29-1 and TRBJ2-5, with 9 nucleotides matching TRBD1. The J segment lost 2 bases and the V segment lost 6 bases, leaving 4 bases of the junction unmatched. Germline V gives CDR1 SQVTM, CDR2 ANQGSEA. CDR3 length: 13 residues.

This clonotype has just a few counts. V is TRBV28 and J is TRBJ1-4; TRBD1 aligns across 9 bases. Germline CDR1 is MDHEN and CDR2 is SYDVKM. The CDR3 sequence is 14 residues long. The trim removed 6 bases at V and 8 bases at J, leaving 7 bases unmatched. The CDR3 DNA reads TGTGCCAGCAGCAACACAGGGGGCGGGGAAAAACTGTTTTTT. It encodes CASSNTGGGEKLFF.

The chain has TRBV5-1 and TRBJ2-1; 8 bases line up with TRBD1. V gave up 4 bases and J gave up 4 bases; unmatched junction bases: 16. The CDR3 loop spans 18 amino acids. Per the germline V gene, CDR1 is SGHRS and CDR2 is YFSETQ. Here the CDR3 DNA reads TGCGCCAGCAGCCTGGATGGACGGGGACAGGAGTATTACAATGAGCAGTTCTTC. Protein sequence: CASSLDGRGQEYYNEQFF.

The V and J genes are TRBV4-3 and TRBJ1-2; D remains ambiguous. The CDR3 totals 15 residues. Per the germline V gene, CDR1 is LGHNA and CDR2 is YSLEER. Trimming took 0 bases from V and 5 from J, leaving 13 bases between them. Written as DNA, the CDR3 is TGCGCCAGCAGCCAAGATTTGGGCGGCGGGTATGGCTACACCTTC. Translating it yields CASSQDLGGGYGYTF.

V gene TRBV2 combines with J gene TRBJ2-3; TRBD1 is a possible D gene (8 bases). CDR3 length: 15 residues. CDR1 is SNHLY and CDR2 is FYNNEI in the germline V gene. Trimming stripped 8 bases from V and 6 bases from J, with 21 bases between. The CDR3 coding sequence is TGTGCCAGCGATGGACAGGGCCTCGGGAGGGATACGCAGTATTTT. This gives the protein CASDGQGLGRDTQYF.

The V and J genes are TRBV29-1 and TRBJ2-3; D is undetermined. The CDR3 covers 12 residues. Trimming shortened V by 1 base and J by 6 bases, and 8 bases separated the two germline ends. The germline V gene has CDR1 SQVTM and CDR2 ANQGSEA. CDR3 in DNA: TGCAGCGTTGAAGCTTTGCTCGATACGCAGTATTTT. This sequence encodes CSVEALLDTQYF.

This clonotype occurred a few times. This sequence joins TRBV6-5 and TRBJ1-2; D uncertain. V lost 0 bases and J lost 7, with 6 bases in between. Germline CDR1 is MNHEY and CDR2 is SVGAGI. This CDR3 is built from 12 residues. The CDR3 reads CASSYSEGGYTF. CDR3 coding DNA: TGTGCCAGCAGTTACTCAGAGGGTGGCTACACCTTC.

This clonotype showed up just a few times. The genes are TRBV12-3 or TRBV12-4 and TRBJ2-4, with D maybe TRBD1 (5 bases). With 3 bases removed from V and 0 bases from J, the gap between germline ends came to 6 bases. CDR3 length: 14 amino acids. The CDR3 coding sequence is TGTGCCAGCAGTTTTAGGGGAGCCAAAAACATTCAGTACTTC. It translates to CASSFRGAKNIQYF.

The table lists this clonotype with a few counts. This chain joins TRBV4-2 and TRBJ2-7; D is uncertain. This CDR3 contains 12 residues. CDR1 is LGHNA and CDR2 is YNFKEQ in the germline V gene. Trimming shortened V by 1 base and J by 6 bases, and 7 bases separated the two germline ends. DNA for the CDR3: TGTGCCAGCAGCCAAGGTGGGATCGAGCAGTACTTC. Translation: CASSQGGIEQYF.

V gene TRBV20-1 combines with J gene TRBJ2-7; 7 nucleotides line up with TRBD2. The trim removed 6 bases at V and 0 bases at J, leaving 8 bases unmatched. Germline CDR1 is DFQATT and CDR2 is SNEGSKA (reference sequence). The CDR3 length is 14 residues. CDR3 sequence (DNA): TGCAGTGCCATAGCGGGCCGGGCCTCCTACGAGCAGTACTTC. Residues: CSAIAGRASYEQYF.

This chain connects TRBV7-9 to TRBJ2-4; D unclear. The CDR3 length is 17 residues. V was shortened by 5 bases and J by 0 bases, with 17 bases between the two germline ends. Germline loops: CDR1 SEHNR, CDR2 FQNEAQ (reference sequence). CDR3 protein: CASSLKTQLLAKNIQYF. The CDR3 DNA reads TGTGCCAGCAGCCTTAAGACCCAGCTTTTAGCCAAAAACATTCAGTACTTC.

In its sample, this clonotype was seen a few times. The chain employs TRBV24-1 and TRBJ2-1; TRBD1 matches 7 bases. This CDR3 spans 16 amino acids. Germline CDR1 and CDR2: KGHDR and SFDVKD. The junction had 10 bases not matched to a gene; V was cut back by 4 bases and J by 5 bases. The CDR3 spells CATSDHHRGPNNEQFF. The DNA of the CDR3 is TGTGCCACCAGTGACCATCACAGGGGTCCCAACAATGAGCAGTTCTTC.

This clonotype was seen repeatedly, ten times or more. The chain joins TRBV6-2 or TRBV6-3 to TRBJ2-5, with TRBD1 identical over 8 bases. Germline loops: CDR1 MNHEY, CDR2 SVGEGT. There are 12 residues in the CDR3. V trimming: 6 bases; J trimming: 4 bases; junction bases outside the gene matches: 1. The CDR3 DNA follows: TGTGCCAGCAGCGGGACAGGAGAGACCCAGTACTTC. Its protein is CASSGTGETQYF.

The chain combines TRBV4-3 with TRBJ1-5, with TRBD1 matching over 7 bases. The V segment lost 0 bases and the J segment 4 bases; nucleotides outside the gene matches: 3. CDR1 and CDR2 from the germline V gene are LGHNA and YSLEER. This CDR3 is 15 amino acids long. The CDR3 loop is CASSQDFRGNQPQHF. The CDR3 bases are TGCGCCAGCAGCCAAGATTTCAGGGGGAATCAGCCCCAGCATTTT.

This clonotype was counted between two and nine times. The chain carries TRBV7-2 and TRBJ2-3, with D possibly matching TRBD2 (5 bases). Germline CDR1 is SGHTA and CDR2 is FQGNSA. The length of the CDR3 is 12 residues. V was clipped by 8 bases and J by 2 bases, with 8 bases between them. The CDR3 DNA sequence: TGTGCCAGCGCCGGGGTCACAGATACGCAGTATTTT. Amino acids: CASAGVTDTQYF.